Below are 29 T cell receptor beta chains sequenced from a single sample in a study of cytomegalovirus exposure and HLA in healthy donors. The assay was immunoSEQ multiplex PCR, and TCRdb's table has in-frame clones only and misses some. The sample lists about 160,000 clones, around nine tenths occurring once. Sequenced: PBMCs. The receptors here all came from a woman between 18 and 29 years old in good health and CMV-seropositive.

The genes are TRBV19 and TRBJ1-2, with 10 bases that match TRBD1. The CDR3 covers 17 residues. The germline gives CDR1 LNHDA, CDR2 SQIVND (reference sequence). The V gene end was trimmed by 0 bases and the J gene end by 8 bases; junction bases not matched to a gene: 12. The CDR3 sequence is CASSIDLGGQGSWGYTF. The CDR3 DNA reads as TGTGCCAGTAGTATAGATCTTGGGGGACAGGGGTCTTGGGGCTACACCTTC.

This rearrangement joins TRBV10-2 to TRBJ2-7; no definite D call. V was clipped by 3 bases and J by 3 bases, with 6 bases between them. There are 12 residues in the CDR3. Per the germline V gene, CDR1 is WSHSY and CDR2 is SAAADI. The CDR3 nucleotides read TGCGCCAGCAGTGAAACGGGCTACGAGCAGTACTTC. Its protein product is CASSETGYEQYF.

This clone appeared once. This chain uses TRBV2 with TRBJ1-5, with 7 bases aligning to TRBD1. The CDR3 has 15 residues. The germline gives CDR1 SNHLY, CDR2 FYNNEI. V was clipped by 3 bases and J by 2 bases; unmatched bases: 4. The CDR3 loop is CASSEQGGGNQPQHF. The CDR3 region has the DNA TGTGCCAGCAGTGAGCAGGGGGGAGGCAATCAGCCCCAGCATTTT.

In its sample, this clone was seen once. The V call is TRBV10-2, the J call TRBJ1-1; D unresolved. Trimming left V 5 bases short and J 4 bases short, with 14 bases between. This CDR3 comprises 14 residues. Germline lookup yields CDR1 WSHSY and CDR2 SAAADI. In DNA form, the CDR3 reads TGCGCCAGCAGTCCCCTTGGGTCGGGCACTGAAGCTTTCTTT. The encoded protein is CASSPLGSGTEAFF.

The genes are TRBV4-2 and TRBJ2-5; possibly TRBD1 for D (5 bases). The germline V gene encodes CDR1 LGHNA and CDR2 YNFKEQ. V dropped 0 bases and J dropped 2 bases, with 10 bases sitting between them. The CDR3 consists of 15 residues. The CDR3 protein is CASSQDRTLQETQYF. The DNA for the CDR3 is TGTGCCAGCAGCCAAGATAGGACACTTCAAGAGACCCAGTACTTC.

The J gene is TRBJ1-5, the V gene TRBV6-5, with 9 nucleotides matching TRBD1. Germline V gene sequence: CDR1 MNHEY, CDR2 SVGAGI. The V and J ends lost 6 bases and 1 base, in that order; junction bases with no gene match: 4. The CDR3 covers 15 residues. The CDR3 region has the DNA TGTGCCAGCAGCCGGACAGGGGTGAGCAATCAGCCCCAGCATTTT. Translation: CASSRTGVSNQPQHF.

The CDR3: CATAKDRAYYEQYF. The CDR3 DNA follows: TGTGCCACCGCCAAGGACAGGGCGTACTACGAGCAGTACTTC. The chain couples TRBV7-2 to TRBJ2-7, with TRBD1 matching 8 bases. The CDR3 spans 14 residues. J lost 3 bases, V lost 10 bases, and 11 bases had no gene match. Germline CDR1 SGHTA, CDR2 FQGNSA.

The chain combines TRBV19 with TRBJ1-5; D perhaps matches TRBD1 (6 bases). CDR1 is LNHDA and CDR2 is SQIVND in the germline V gene (reference sequence). V was clipped by 6 bases and J by 7 bases, with 22 bases between them. The CDR3 sequence is 16 residues long. CDR3 in amino acids: CASSRLTGLGVQPQHF. CDR3 in DNA: TGTGCCAGTAGCCGACTAACAGGGCTGGGAGTCCAGCCCCAGCATTTT.

This clone showed up just once. The rearrangement joins TRBV7-9 to TRBJ1-4; D is uncertain. The CDR3 loop spans 15 amino acids. Germline V gives CDR1 SEHNR, CDR2 FQNEAQ (reference sequence). V lost 7 bases and J 5 bases, leaving 17 bases between the germline ends. In DNA, the CDR3 is TGTGCCAGCACCGGAGAGGGTTCATCCAATGAAAAACTGTTTTTT. The encoded protein is CASTGEGSSNEKLFF.

V gene TRBV6-1 combines with J gene TRBJ2-1, with D perhaps TRBD1 (5 bases). V shed 1 base and J shed 15 bases, with 22 bases lying between them. The germline V gene encodes CDR1 MNHNS and CDR2 SASEGT. The CDR3 loop spans 15 amino acids. For the CDR3, the DNA is TGTGCCAGCAGTGAAGGAGGTTACACCGACAGTTTGCCGTTCTTC. Translated: CASSEGGYTDSLPFF.

This chain connects TRBV27 to TRBJ1-1, with 7 bases lining up with TRBD1. Germline CDR1 and CDR2: MNHEY and SMNVEV (reference sequence). The CDR3 is made up of 14 amino acids. V gave up 3 bases and J gave up 7 bases; unmatched junction bases: 8. CDR3 in amino acids: CASSFNRGAGEAFF. The CDR3 coding sequence is TGTGCCAGCAGTTTTAACAGGGGCGCCGGTGAAGCTTTCTTT.

This clone showed up just once. The chain carries TRBV5-5 and TRBJ2-7, with D perhaps matching TRBD2 (6 bases). Germline V gives CDR1 SGHKS, CDR2 YYEKEE (reference sequence). The CDR3 runs to 16 residues. V was cut by 0 bases and J by 3 bases, with 16 bases left in between. In DNA form, the CDR3 reads TGTGCCAGCAGCTTGGAGGGCAGGGCGGGAATCTACGAGCAGTACTTC. As protein: CASSLEGRAGIYEQYF.

This chain's CDR3 is CASSVASGSTDTQYF. The CDR3 DNA sequence: TGTGCCAGCAGCGTAGCTAGCGGTAGCACAGATACGCAGTATTTT. This sequence joins TRBV9 and TRBJ2-3; TRBD2 agrees at 7 bases. V shed 0 bases and J 0 bases; nucleotides not matched to a gene: 1. The length of the CDR3 is 15 residues. Germline CDR1 is SGDLS and CDR2 is YYNGEE.

Note on this clone: This specimen includes other DNA sequences encoding the same CDR3. J is TRBJ2-1 and V is TRBV9; a possible D gene is TRBD2 (5 bases). This CDR3 spans 15 amino acids. Germline CDR1 is SGDLS and CDR2 is YYNGEE. Trimming took off 3 bases at V and 0 bases at J, with 10 bases between the two ends. The CDR3, as DNA: TGTGCCAGCAGCGGGGGTGGGAGCTCCTACAATGAGCAGTTCTTC. Protein: CASSGGGSSYNEQFF.

The gene calls are TRBV5-1 and TRBJ2-1, with 9 bases aligning to TRBD2. CDR1 and CDR2 (germline): SGHRS, YFSETQ. This CDR3 is 16 amino acids long. Trimming removed 0 bases from V and 0 bases from J; junction bases left unmatched: 1. The CDR3 here is CASSLGAGGSYNEQFF. CDR3 in DNA: TGCGCCAGCAGCTTGGGAGCGGGAGGCTCCTACAATGAGCAGTTCTTC.

The chain links TRBV4-1 to TRBJ2-7; D unclear. The germline gives CDR1 MGHRA, CDR2 YSYEKL. This CDR3 contains 17 residues. Between the trimmed V and J ends, which lost 5 bases and 3 bases, there was a span of 23 bases. The CDR3 nucleotides are TGCGCCAGCAGCAGCGACGATATGTTTTATTACCACTACGAGCAGTACTTC. Translation: CASSSDDMFYYHYEQYF.

This sequence joins TRBV5-1 and TRBJ2-1; no reliable D call. CDR1 and CDR2 (germline): SGHRS, YFSETQ. V was shortened by 4 bases and J by 3 bases, with 11 bases between the two germline ends. This CDR3 is built from 14 residues. The CDR3 DNA reads as TGCGCCAGCAGCCCCCCAGCAGGCTACAATGAGCAGTTCTTC. Translating it yields CASSPPAGYNEQFF.

The chain joins TRBV4-1 to TRBJ1-5, with 12 bases identical to TRBD1. J gave up 6 bases and V 4 bases, and 7 bases lay outside the gene matches. This CDR3 has 16 amino acids. Germline V CDR1 and CDR2: MGHRA, YSYEKL. In nucleotides, the CDR3 is TGCGCCAGCAGCCTGGGACAGGGGGCGATGGGTCAGCCCCAGCATTTT. Translated, it gives CASSLGQGAMGQPQHF.

The chain combines TRBV15 with TRBJ2-7, with 7 positions matching TRBD1. Germline loops: CDR1 LNHNV, CDR2 YYDKDF (reference sequence). V was clipped by 3 bases and J by 3 bases; unmatched bases: 5. This CDR3 region has 14 residues. CDR3 region: CATSSTRDSYEQYF. The CDR3 nucleotides read TGTGCCACCAGCAGTACCCGGGACAGCTACGAGCAGTACTTC. Complete variable domain (other parts from reference TRBV15 and TRBJ2-7): DAMVIQNPRYQVTQFGKPVTLSCSQTLNHNVMYWYQQKSSQAPKLLFHYYDKDFNNEADTPDNFQSRRPNTSFCFLDIRSPGLGDTAMYLCATSSTRDSYEQYFGPGTRLTVT.

The chain links TRBV30 to TRBJ2-1; 7 bases are a match to TRBD1. J was trimmed by 9 bases and V by 4 bases; bases with no gene match: 9. Germline CDR1 reads GTSNPN; CDR2 reads SVGIG (reference sequence). The CDR3 covers 13 residues. The CDR3 loop reads CAWNPGHRGEQFF. DNA for the CDR3: TGTGCCTGGAATCCGGGACACAGGGGTGAGCAGTTCTTC.

The rearrangement uses TRBV9 and TRBJ2-2; weak D call: TRBD1 (6 bases). In germline, CDR1 is SGDLS, CDR2 YYNGEE. This CDR3 has 15 amino acids. Trimming pared 4 bases from V and 6 bases from J, leaving 16 bases between. CDR3 DNA sequence: TGTGCCAGCAGCTTTCGGGACGAGGGGGCCGGGGAGCTGTTTTTT. Protein: CASSFRDEGAGELFF.

The chain uses TRBV2 and TRBJ2-1; D is perhaps TRBD1 (6 bases). The length of the CDR3 is 15 residues. The V end was cut by 6 bases, the J end by 0 bases, with 12 bases between. Germline V gives CDR1 SNHLY, CDR2 FYNNEI. CDR3 in DNA: TGTGCCAGCAGAGGACAGTTAGGCTCCTACAATGAGCAGTTCTTC. Protein: CASRGQLGSYNEQFF. Variable domain in full (rest from reference TRBV2 and TRBJ2-1): EPEVTQTPSHQVTQMGQEVILRCVPISNHLYFYWYRQILGQKVEFLVSFYNNEISEKSEIFDDQFSVERPDGSNFTLKIRSTKLEDSAMYFCASRGQLGSYNEQFFGPGTRLTVL.

The rearrangement uses TRBV5-1 and TRBJ1-1; weak D call: TRBD1 (6 bases). Trimming left V 0 bases short and J 3 bases short, with 18 bases between. The germline V gene has CDR1 SGHRS and CDR2 YFSETQ. The CDR3 has 17 amino acids. Here the CDR3 reads CASSLGSGGGQYTEAFF. The DNA of the CDR3 is TGCGCCAGCAGCTTGGGATCGGGGGGTGGACAGTACACTGAAGCTTTCTTT.

V is TRBV27 and J is TRBJ1-2; tentative D call: TRBD1 (5 bases). Germline V CDR1 and CDR2: MNHEY, SMNVEV (reference sequence). The V end was cut by 7 bases, the J end by 8 bases, with 23 bases between. This CDR3 spans 15 amino acids. The CDR3 DNA follows: TGTGCCAGCACCTTATGGGGGGGGTTAAACGAAGGCTACACCTTC. This sequence encodes CASTLWGGLNEGYTF.

DNA for the CDR3: TGTGCCAGCAGCTATGAGACAGGGGCCGAGCAGTACTTC. Its protein product is CASSYETGAEQYF. V is TRBV11-2 and J is TRBJ2-7, with 8 bases that match TRBD1. This CDR3 comprises 13 residues. With V trimmed by 4 bases and J by 6 bases, 5 bases remained unmatched. From germline, CDR1 is SGHAT and CDR2 FQNNGV.

The rearrangement uses TRBV19 and TRBJ2-1; the D gene is possibly TRBD2 (5 bases). CDR1 LNHDA and CDR2 SQIVND come from the germline V gene (reference sequence). Trimming stripped 9 bases from V and 9 bases from J, with 12 bases between. The CDR3 is 11 amino acids. The CDR3 region is CASSNRGEQFF. The CDR3 bases are TGTGCCAGCTCAAATCGGGGTGAGCAGTTCTTC. Full variable domain (missing parts from reference TRBV19 and TRBJ2-1): DGGITQSPKYLFRKEGQNVTLSCEQNLNHDAMYWYRQDPGQGLRLIYYSQIVNDFQKGDIAEGYSVSREKKESFPLTVTSAQKNPTAFYLCASSNRGEQFFGPGTRLTVL.

The chain employs TRBV5-1 and TRBJ2-2; D might be TRBD2 (6 bases). Trimming removed 0 bases at V and 5 bases at J, with 20 bases between. Germline values: CDR1 SGHRS, CDR2 YFSETQ. This CDR3 contains 18 residues. In DNA, the CDR3 is TGCGCCAGCAGCTTGGCGTTCGGGAGCGAGAGAGGGACCGGGGAGCTGTTTTTT. Amino acids: CASSLAFGSERGTGELFF.

This clone was counted between two and nine times. The chain recombines TRBV6-4 with TRBJ2-1, with TRBD2 matching 7 bases. Trimming at V came to 3 bases and at J to 0 bases, leaving 2 bases not matched to a gene. CDR3 length equals 15 residues. Germline V CDR1 and CDR2: MRHNA, SNTAGT. The CDR3 protein is CASSDGGSSYNEQFF. CDR3 in DNA: TGTGCCAGCAGTGATGGCGGGAGCTCCTACAATGAGCAGTTCTTC.

This chain uses TRBV25-1 with TRBJ2-2, with 7 bases lining up with TRBD2. The germline V gene has CDR1 MGHDK and CDR2 SYGVNS. CDR3 length: 15 amino acids. V lost 7 bases and J lost 7; bases outside the gene matches: 12. The CDR3 is CASTGGLAVNGELFF. The CDR3 region has the DNA TGTGCCAGCACTGGAGGGCTAGCGGTAAACGGGGAGCTGTTTTTT.